A single sample gave rise to the 28 T cell receptor beta chains below, sequenced in a study of cytomegalovirus exposure and HLA in healthy donors. 60 Vbeta and 13 Jbeta primers were used in PCR. The repertoire was sequenced with immunoSEQ multiplex PCR; TCRdb's copy has only in-frame clones and lacks some. This sample has around 140,000 clones, with over 75% found just once. Sequenced input: PBMCs. Receptor source: a man between 50 and 59 years old in good health and CMV-seronegative.

The rearrangement uses TRBV9 and TRBJ1-5; 9 bases map to TRBD1. V shed 3 bases and J 0 bases; nucleotides not matched to a gene: 7. From germline, CDR1 is SGDLS and CDR2 YYNGEE. This CDR3 is built from 17 residues. The CDR3 nucleotides read TGTGCCAGCAGCGAGGGGACAGGGTCATATAGCAATCAGCCCCAGCATTTT. Amino acids: CASSEGTGSYSNQPQHF.

The rearrangement joins TRBV28 to TRBJ2-7; D unresolved. V lost 2 bases and J lost 3, with 5 bases in between. Germline CDR1 reads MDHEN; CDR2 reads SYDVKM. The CDR3 is made up of 12 amino acids. This CDR3 reads CASSLGLYEQYF. The DNA of the CDR3 is TGTGCCAGCAGTTTAGGGCTCTACGAGCAGTACTTC.

The genes are TRBV9 and TRBJ1-1; D is unclear. Trimming removed 5 bases from V and 5 bases from J, with 16 bases in between. The CDR3 is made up of 14 amino acids. Germline loops: CDR1 SGDLS, CDR2 YYNGEE. The CDR3, as DNA: TGTGCCAGCAGTGAATGGACGGGAGGGACTGAAGCTTTCTTT. This encodes CASSEWTGGTEAFF.

The V gene is TRBV5-5, the J gene TRBJ2-4; maybe TRBD1 (6 bases). Germline V gives CDR1 SGHKS, CDR2 YYEKEE (reference sequence). The length of the CDR3 is 16 residues. Trimming cost V 0 bases and J 0 bases, with 10 bases left between them. CDR3 region: CASSLGTVGAKNIQYF. For the CDR3, the DNA is TGTGCCAGCAGCTTGGGGACAGTGGGAGCCAAAAACATTCAGTACTTC.

This clone was counted between two and nine times. The chain is built from TRBV6-4 and TRBJ2-1; TRBD2 aligns across 12 bases. Germline-derived CDR1 and CDR2 are MRHNA and SNTAGT. With V trimmed by 4 bases and J by 8 bases, 6 bases remained unmatched. The CDR3 consists of 15 residues. The CDR3 sequence is CASSATSGSLDEQFF. CDR3 in DNA: TGTGCCAGCAGTGCGACTAGCGGGAGTTTAGATGAGCAGTTCTTC.

The chain recombines TRBV7-6 with TRBJ2-3; D not resolved. CDR3 size: 14 residues. V dropped 5 bases and J dropped 1 base, with 10 bases sitting between them. Germline V gene sequence: CDR1 SGHVS, CDR2 FNYEAQ. The CDR3, as DNA: TGTGCCAGCAGCCCTCAAACTGGCACAGATACGCAGTATTTT. Amino acids: CASSPQTGTDTQYF.

This clone turned up a few times. This chain connects TRBV7-3 to TRBJ1-6, with TRBD1 matching over 8 bases. V was clipped by 5 bases and J by 9 bases; unmatched bases: 9. From germline, CDR1 is SGHTA and CDR2 FQGTGA. This CDR3 has 15 amino acids. In DNA form, the CDR3 reads TGTGCCAGCAGCATGACAGGGGCTCAGCGTTCACCCCTCCACTTT. Translating gives CASSMTGAQRSPLHF.

The chain carries TRBV27 and TRBJ1-5; TRBD1 agrees at 10 bases. The germline V gene has CDR1 MNHEY and CDR2 SMNVEV (reference sequence). The CDR3 totals 15 residues. Trimming took 0 bases from V and 5 from J; bases not matched to a gene: 1. CDR3 bases: TGTGCCAGCAGTTTATCGGGGACAGGGGATCAGCCCCAGCATTTT. Protein: CASSLSGTGDQPQHF.

The J gene is TRBJ1-3, the V gene TRBV13; 7 nucleotides align to TRBD1. CDR3 length: 17 residues. J was trimmed by 0 bases and V by 5 bases; bases with no gene match: 10. Germline CDR1 and CDR2: PRHDT and FYEKMQ (reference sequence). This CDR3 is CASSPTYRGGSGNTIYF. The DNA for the CDR3 is TGTGCCAGCAGCCCTACCTACAGGGGAGGCTCTGGAAACACCATATATTTT.

V usage is TRBV18 and J usage is TRBJ2-1; no firm D call. Germline CDR1 is KGHSH and CDR2 is LQKENI. The V gene lost 3 bases and the J gene lost 0 bases, with 9 bases spanning the gap. The length of the CDR3 is 15 residues. CDR3 nucleotide sequence: TGTGCCAGCTCACCCTCCCCGGGCTCCTACAATGAGCAGTTCTTC. This gives the protein CASSPSPGSYNEQFF. Using reference TRBV18 and TRBJ2-1 for the parts outside the CDR3, the full variable domain is NAGVMQNPRHLVRRRGQEARLRCSPMKGHSHVYWYRQLPEEGLKFMVYLQKENIIDESGMPKERFSAEFPKEGPSILRIQQVVRGDSAAYFCASSPSPGSYNEQFFGPGTRLTVL.

V is TRBV6-1 and J is TRBJ1-5; no clear D. V shed 7 bases and J shed 3 bases, with 13 bases lying between them. CDR1 and CDR2 from the germline V gene are MNHNS and SASEGT. The CDR3 runs 14 residues. CDR3 amino acids: CASILTGFNQPQHF. CDR3 sequence (DNA): TGTGCCAGCATCCTGACTGGGTTCAATCAGCCCCAGCATTTT.

This chain connects TRBV7-7 to TRBJ2-2; perhaps TRBD1 as D (6 bases). The CDR3 totals 13 residues. Germline V lookup: CDR1 SSHAT, CDR2 FNYEAQ (reference sequence). Between the trimmed V and J ends, which lost 5 bases and 7 bases, there was a span of 11 bases. The CDR3 coding sequence is TGTGCCAGCAGCCAGGGGTTTGGCGGGGAGCTGTTTTTT. Its translation is CASSQGFGGELFF.

The chain employs TRBV2 and TRBJ1-6; a possible D gene is TRBD1 (6 bases). Trimming stripped 3 bases from V and 4 bases from J, with 10 bases between. The V gene's germline CDR1 is SNHLY and CDR2 FYNNEI. The CDR3 has 15 residues. The CDR3 DNA reads as TGTGCCAGCAGTGACACAGGGCGGTATAATTCACCCCTCCACTTT. Protein: CASSDTGRYNSPLHF.

The chain is built from TRBV29-1 and TRBJ1-5; TRBD1 matches at 9 bases. Trimming removed 7 bases from V and 1 base from J; junction bases left unmatched: 8. The germline gives CDR1 SQVTM, CDR2 ANQGSEA. The CDR3 spans 15 residues. CDR3 sequence: CSAIETGGSNQPQHF. The CDR3 bases are TGCAGCGCAATCGAGACAGGGGGAAGCAATCAGCCCCAGCATTTT.

This rearrangement joins TRBV5-6 to TRBJ2-1, with a tentative D call TRBD1 (6 bases). Trimming left V 4 bases short and J 5 bases short, with 19 bases between. Germline-derived CDR1 and CDR2 are SGHDT and YYEEEE. This CDR3 spans 16 amino acids. The CDR3 DNA sequence: TGTGCCAGCAGCCCTATTCCCGGGACACTGAACAATGAGCAGTTCTTC. It codes for CASSPIPGTLNNEQFF.

V and J are TRBV28 and TRBJ1-2; maybe TRBD1 (6 bases). The V gene lost 8 bases and the J gene lost 3 bases, with 19 bases spanning the gap. This CDR3 comprises 15 residues. CDR1 and CDR2 from the germline V gene are MDHEN and SYDVKM. The CDR3 reads CASSRRRGGDYGYTF. The CDR3 DNA is TGTGCCAGCTCACGGAGAAGGGGGGGGGACTATGGCTACACCTTC.

The chain couples TRBV28 to TRBJ1-2; unclear D gene. Per the germline V gene, CDR1 is MDHEN and CDR2 is SYDVKM. The CDR3 is 15 residues long. The V gene lost 2 bases and the J gene lost 1 base, with 11 bases spanning the gap. In DNA form, the CDR3 reads TGTGCCAGCAGTTTAGCCCCGGACTTTAACTATGGCTACACCTTC. It specifies CASSLAPDFNYGYTF.

The chain carries TRBV21-1 and TRBJ1-6; the table's D call, TRBD1, has no DNA check behind it. TRBV21-1 is annotated as a pseudogene. This CDR3 region has 17 residues. In DNA form, the CDR3 reads TGTGCCAGCAGCAAAGTTCACACAGGGAAAAATAATTCACCCCTCCACTTT. Encoded protein: CASSKVHTGKNNSPLHF.

The chain recombines TRBV4-1 with TRBJ2-2; perhaps TRBD1 as D (6 bases). The CDR3 is made up of 14 amino acids. Germline V lookup: CDR1 MGHRA, CDR2 YSYEKL. V gave up 7 bases and J gave up 0 bases, with 9 bases separating them. The CDR3, as DNA: TGCGCCAGCAAAGACAGGACGAACACCGGGGAGCTGTTTTTT. It is translated as CASKDRTNTGELFF.

The genes are TRBV4-1 and TRBJ1-3; the D is unclear. The germline gives CDR1 MGHRA, CDR2 YSYEKL. The CDR3 has 17 residues. V was cut by 4 bases and J by 0 bases, with 16 bases left in between. Here the CDR3 reads CASSRTGSKDSGNTIYF. DNA of the CDR3: TGCGCCAGCAGCCGAACCGGGTCCAAAGACTCTGGAAACACCATATATTTT.

Here the CDR3 reads CASSEQGYGYTF. Here the CDR3 DNA reads TGTGCCAGCAGTGAACAGGGTTATGGCTACACCTTC. V usage is TRBV27 and J usage is TRBJ1-2, with TRBD1 as a possible D gene (6 bases). CDR1 and CDR2 from the germline V gene are MNHEY and SMNVEV (reference sequence). Trimming took 5 bases from V and 5 from J, leaving 9 bases between them. CDR3 length: 12 amino acids.

The chain links TRBV30 to TRBJ2-7; 8 bases line up with TRBD1. Trimming at V came to 5 bases and at J to 5 bases, leaving 11 bases not matched to a gene. CDR3 size: 14 residues. The germline V gene has CDR1 GTSNPN and CDR2 SVGIG (reference sequence). DNA of the CDR3: TGTGCCTGGGTACAAACAGGGGGAGGTGACGAGCAGTACTTC. This gives the protein CAWVQTGGGDEQYF.

In its sample, this clone was seen once. The chain employs TRBV27 and TRBJ1-2, with TRBD1 matching over 8 bases. The CDR3 length is 14 residues. V trimming: 7 bases; J trimming: 1 base; junction bases outside the gene matches: 5. CDR1 is MNHEY, CDR2 SMNVEV, per germline (reference sequence). The CDR3 DNA sequence: TGTGCCAGCAAGGACAGGGTCGATAACTATGGCTACACCTTC. Residues: CASKDRVDNYGYTF.

The V call is TRBV5-1, the J call TRBJ2-5; D is undetermined. CDR1 SGHRS and CDR2 YFSETQ come from the germline V gene. V was shortened by 1 base and J by 4 bases, with 11 bases between the two germline ends. There are 14 residues in the CDR3. The CDR3 reads CASSLSSSGETQYF. The CDR3 DNA is TGCGCCAGCAGCTTGTCGTCTAGTGGAGAGACCCAGTACTTC.

The rearrangement links TRBV6-1 to TRBJ1-2; D possibly corresponds to TRBD1 (5 bases). This CDR3 is 15 amino acids long. Trimming left V 2 bases short and J 4 bases short, with 14 bases between. From germline, CDR1 is MNHNS and CDR2 SASEGT. The CDR3 DNA reads TGTGCCAGCAGTGAAATGTTACAGGTCGGCTATGGCTACACCTTC. Its protein product is CASSEMLQVGYGYTF.

The chain uses TRBV6-6 and TRBJ1-5; D remains unclear. CDR3 length: 16 amino acids. CDR1 and CDR2 from the germline V gene are MNHNY and SVGAGI (reference sequence). The V end was cut by 7 bases, the J end by 2 bases, with 18 bases between. DNA of the CDR3: TGTGCCAGCACCCAGACCGGCTCAGGTGGCAATCAGCCCCAGCATTTT. The encoded protein is CASTQTGSGGNQPQHF.

CDR3 in amino acids: CASSGSTGSDGYTF. CDR3 coding DNA: TGCGCCAGCAGCGGGTCGACAGGGTCGGATGGCTACACCTTC. The chain links TRBV5-1 to TRBJ1-2, with 7 bases fitting TRBD1. The CDR3 has 14 amino acids. V shed 4 bases and J 6 bases; nucleotides not matched to a gene: 9. Germline CDR1 is SGHRS and CDR2 is YFSETQ.

This clone was found once. This chain links TRBV5-1 with TRBJ2-5, with 9 bases fitting TRBD1. The CDR3 is made up of 14 amino acids. V gave up 4 bases and J gave up 4 bases; unmatched junction bases: 5. Germline values: CDR1 SGHRS, CDR2 YFSETQ. The DNA for the CDR3 is TGCGCCAGCAGCCCTCAGACAGGGGGAGAGACCCAGTACTTC. Its protein is CASSPQTGGETQYF.